Listed here are 8 T cell receptor beta chains from one sample, sequenced in a study of read filtering for tumor transcriptome and immune sequencing. From around 0.4 ug of RNA, a library with molecular barcoded alpha/delta and beta/gamma adaptors was made. One entry per CDR3 protein, called by TCRdb with MiXCR from the reads. The data contain approximately 40,000 distinct CDR3 sequences, 12% to 15% of them singletons. Material for sequencing was a population of CD138-negative cells sorted from bone marrow. The receptors derive from a donor at least 40 years old with multiple myeloma.

The chain carries TRBV6-5 and TRBJ2-1, with TRBD2 as a possible D gene (6 bases). The CDR3 has 13 residues. Per germline, CDR1 MNHEY and CDR2 SVGAGI. Trimming left V 6 bases short and J 8 bases short, with 14 bases between. CDR3 protein: CASRMTSAHEQFF. CDR3 bases: TGTGCCAGCAGAATGACTAGTGCTCATGAGCAGTTCTTC.

This clonotype was picked up many times. The chain links TRBV5-1 to TRBJ2-7; 12 bases match TRBD1. The CDR3 is made up of 15 amino acids. The V gene end was trimmed by 4 bases and the J gene end by 4 bases; junction bases not matched to a gene: 6. The germline CDR1 and CDR2 sequences are SGHRS and YFSETQ. CDR3 sequence reads: CASSPGTGGLYEQYF. For the CDR3, the DNA is TGCGCCAGCAGCCCCGGGACAGGGGGCCTATACGAGCAGTACTTC.

About this clonotype itself: This likely stems from a read error, as it lies one base from a far larger clone. The chain links TRBV5-4 to TRBJ2-7; either TRBD1 or TRBD2 may supply D (6 bases each). The CDR3 extends over 18 amino acids. Trimming stripped 7 bases from V and 7 bases from J, with 33 bases between. The germline V gene has CDR1 SGHNT and CDR2 YYREEE (reference sequence). The CDR3 sequence: CASGDNFGGKGSYNEQYF. The CDR3 DNA reads TGTGCCAGCGGGGACAACTTTGGCGGGAAGGGATCCTACAATGAGCAGTACTTC. Supplemented by reference TRBV5-4 and TRBJ2-7, the full variable domain reads ETGVTQSPTHLIKTRGQQVTLRCSSQSGHNTVSWYQQALGQGPQFIFQYYREEENGRGNFPPRFSGLQFPNYSSELNVNALELDDSALYLCASGDNFGGKGSYNEQYFGPGTRLTVT.

At least ten counts were recorded for this clonotype. V gene TRBV29-1 combines with J gene TRBJ2-7; weak D call: TRBD2 (6 bases). V was pared by 7 bases and J by 5 bases, with 21 bases between. Germline assignment: CDR1 SQVTM and CDR2 ANQGSEA. The CDR3 has 14 residues. The CDR3 loop is CSARDGRESHEQYF. In DNA, the CDR3 is TGCAGCGCCCGTGACGGGCGGGAAAGCCACGAGCAGTACTTC.

This clonotype has only a few counts. This may be a read error: a much more frequent sequence differs by one nucleotide. V and J are TRBV20-1 and TRBJ2-1; 13 positions match TRBD2. The germline CDR1 and CDR2 sequences are DFQATT and SNEGSKA (reference sequence). Trimming at V came to 6 bases and at J to 9 bases, leaving 5 bases not matched to a gene. CDR3 length equals 13 residues. CDR3 residues: CSARTSGSSEQFF. DNA of the CDR3: TGCAGTGCACGGACTAGCGGGAGTTCTGAGCAGTTCTTC.

This clonotype was counted at least ten times. This chain links TRBV7-2 with TRBJ1-1; no clear D. V was shortened by 5 bases and J by 4 bases, with 14 bases between the two germline ends. This CDR3 region has 14 residues. The V gene's germline CDR1 is SGHTA and CDR2 FQGNSA. In DNA form, the CDR3 reads TGTGCCAGCAGCCCTGCTCAGGTGACCACTGAAGCTTTCTTT. It specifies CASSPAQVTTEAFF. Full variable domain (remainder filled in from reference TRBV7-2 and TRBJ1-1): GAGVSQSPSNKVTEKGKDVELRCDPISGHTALYWYRQSLGQGLEFLIYFQGNSAPDKSGLPSDRFSAERTGGSVSTLTIQRTQQEDSAVYLCASSPAQVTTEAFFGQGTRLTVV.

In this sample, this clonotype turned up many times. This sequence joins TRBV7-2 and TRBJ2-7; maybe TRBD1 (5 bases). This CDR3 has 16 residues. Germline CDR1 SGHTA, CDR2 FQGNSA. With 1 base removed from V and 2 bases from J, the gap between germline ends came to 15 bases. The CDR3 DNA is TGTGCCAGCAGCTTAGTGGTTGGGGCCTGGCCCTACGAGCAGTACTTC. As protein: CASSLVVGAWPYEQYF. The variable domain in full, with the rest retrieved from reference TRBV7-2 and TRBJ2-7, is GAGVSQSPSNKVTEKGKDVELRCDPISGHTALYWYRQSLGQGLEFLIYFQGNSAPDKSGLPSDRFSAERTGGSVSTLTIQRTQQEDSAVYLCASSLVVGAWPYEQYFGPGTRLTVT.

The sample holds many counts of this clonotype. In DNA form, the CDR3 reads TGTGCCAGCAGAACAGCCCTGGGCAATGAGCAGTTCTTC. It encodes CASRTALGNEQFF. The V call is TRBV2, the J call TRBJ2-1; D remains unclear. V gave up 6 bases and J gave up 6 bases, with 12 bases separating them. From germline, CDR1 is SNHLY and CDR2 FYNNEI. This CDR3 comprises 13 residues.